The 22 T cell receptor beta chains below come from one sample, sequenced in a study of blood T cell repertoires in COVID-19. Measured with immunoSEQ multiplex PCR; TCRdb has only the in-frame clones, and not every one. The data show 200,000 to 250,000 clones, approximately 82% seen once. The sample was peripheral blood. These receptor sequences come from a woman aged 18-30 years with acute or convalescent COVID-19.

The chain combines TRBV7-2 with TRBJ2-1; the match to TRBD1 covers 7 bases. Trimming at V came to 1 base and at J to 10 bases, leaving 13 bases not matched to a gene. The CDR3 consists of 16 residues. Germline CDR1 is SGHTA and CDR2 is FQGNSA. The CDR3 here is CASSLVSLRQGGEQFF. The CDR3 DNA is TGTGCCAGCAGCTTAGTCTCCCTTAGACAGGGCGGGGAGCAGTTCTTC. The full variable domain, completed using reference TRBV7-2 and TRBJ2-1, is GAGVSQSPSNKVTEKGKDVELRCDPISGHTALYWYRQSLGQGLEFLIYFQGNSAPDKSGLPSDRFSAERTGGSVSTLTIQRTQQEDSAVYLCASSLVSLRQGGEQFFGPGTRLTVL.

The rearrangement links TRBV6-5 to TRBJ2-7; 12 bases fit TRBD2. Germline CDR1 is MNHEY and CDR2 is SVGAGI. CDR3 length equals 14 residues. V gave up 7 bases and J gave up 1 base; unmatched junction bases: 2. CDR3 bases: TGTGCCAGCACGGGGACTAGCGGGTCCTACGAGCAGTACTTC. Protein product: CASTGTSGSYEQYF.

The chain is built from TRBV5-1 and TRBJ2-2, with 11 nucleotides matching TRBD2. The V and J ends lost 2 bases and 3 bases, in that order; junction bases with no gene match: 6. This CDR3 has 17 amino acids. Germline CDR1 reads SGHRS; CDR2 reads YFSETQ. CDR3: CASSFKLAGEDTGELFF. Here the CDR3 DNA reads TGCGCCAGCAGCTTTAAACTAGCGGGAGAGGACACCGGGGAGCTGTTTTTT.

V usage is TRBV4-1 and J usage is TRBJ1-1; 7 positions agree with TRBD1. This CDR3 has 19 amino acids. Looked up from germline, CDR1 is MGHRA and CDR2 is YSYEKL. With V trimmed by 2 bases and J by 0 bases, 15 bases remained unmatched. CDR3 coding DNA: TGCGCCAGCAGCCAAACAGCAATCCGGGACAGCCAGCTGAACACTGAAGCTTTCTTT. It encodes CASSQTAIRDSQLNTEAFF.

This clone has just one count. This chain links TRBV6-5 with TRBJ1-5, with D perhaps TRBD1 (5 bases). The germline V gene has CDR1 MNHEY and CDR2 SVGAGI. Trimming shortened V by 2 bases and J by 2 bases, and 10 bases separated the two germline ends. This CDR3 contains 15 residues. Here the CDR3 DNA reads TGTGCCAGCAGTTACGCCGGGGGAGGCAATCAGCCCCAGCATTTT. It translates to CASSYAGGGNQPQHF.

The CDR3 here is CASRVGGLNTEAFF. The CDR3 DNA follows: TGTGCCAGCAGAGTAGGGGGCTTGAACACTGAAGCTTTCTTT. The chain carries TRBV3-1 (or the pseudogene TRBV3-2) and TRBJ1-1, with 7 bases fitting TRBD1. Germline V CDR1 and CDR2: LGHDT, YNNKEL (reference sequence). The ends lost 6 bases at V and 0 bases at J; junction bases unmatched: 4. This CDR3 is built from 14 residues.

The chain combines TRBV5-1 with TRBJ2-7, with 10 bases identical to TRBD2. In germline, CDR1 is SGHRS, CDR2 YFSETQ. This CDR3 is built from 15 residues. The J segment lost 5 bases and the V segment lost 3 bases, leaving 8 bases of the junction unmatched. The CDR3 spells CASSYRTSGDNEQYF. The DNA of the CDR3 is TGCGCCAGCAGCTACCGGACTAGCGGCGATAACGAGCAGTACTTC. Variable domain in full (rest from reference TRBV5-1 and TRBJ2-7): KAGVTQTPRYLIKTRGQQVTLSCSPISGHRSVSWYQQTPGQGLQFLFEYFSETQRNKGNFPGRFSGRQFSNSRSEMNVSTLELGDSALYLCASSYRTSGDNEQYFGPGTRLTVT.

V usage is TRBV5-1 and J usage is TRBJ2-3; the D gene is possibly TRBD2 (6 bases). The CDR3 contains 17 residues. Germline V gene sequence: CDR1 SGHRS, CDR2 YFSETQ. V lost 5 bases to trimming and J lost 0 bases, with 19 bases between them. DNA of the CDR3: TGCGCCAGCAGTTACCGGGAGCGGCCAACTAGCACAGATACGCAGTATTTT. It codes for CASSYRERPTSTDTQYF.

V usage is TRBV28 and J usage is TRBJ2-1; TRBD2 matches 9 bases. The CDR3 has 16 amino acids. Per germline, CDR1 MDHEN and CDR2 SYDVKM. V gave up 3 bases and J gave up 8 bases; unmatched junction bases: 11. CDR3 sequence: CASSFTSGTSRYEQFF. The CDR3 bases are TGTGCCAGCAGTTTTACGTCCGGGACTAGCAGGTATGAGCAGTTCTTC.

V is TRBV3-1 (or the pseudogene TRBV3-2) and J is TRBJ2-1; TRBD1 matches 7 bases. This CDR3 contains 17 residues. V shed 3 bases and J 3 bases; nucleotides not matched to a gene: 11. Germline V gives CDR1 LGHDT, CDR2 YNNKEL (reference sequence). The CDR3 nucleotides read TGTGCCAGCAGCCAGGAATACAGGGGTTTGGACTACAATGAGCAGTTCTTC. This encodes CASSQEYRGLDYNEQFF.

Here the CDR3 DNA reads TGTGCCAGCAGTTTCGGGACTAGCGGGGCCTATTACGAGCAGTACTTC. It specifies CASSFGTSGAYYEQYF. The chain joins TRBV6-5 to TRBJ2-7; 13 bases are shared with TRBD2. There are 16 residues in the CDR3. Looked up from germline, CDR1 is MNHEY and CDR2 is SVGAGI. V lost 4 bases, J lost 4 bases, and 7 bases stayed unmatched.

This sequence joins TRBV7-2 and TRBJ2-3; tentative D call: TRBD2 (5 bases). Trimming removed 1 base from V and 0 bases from J, with 11 bases in between. This CDR3 has 16 amino acids. Germline V gene sequence: CDR1 SGHTA, CDR2 FQGNSA. CDR3 sequence (DNA): TGTGCCAGCAGCTTAGATAGCGTCTCAAGCACAGATACGCAGTATTTT. This sequence encodes CASSLDSVSSTDTQYF.

The rearrangement links TRBV2 to TRBJ1-4; D not certain. V dropped 3 bases and J dropped 5 bases, with 7 bases sitting between them. Germline CDR1 reads SNHLY; CDR2 reads FYNNEI. CDR3 length equals 13 residues. The CDR3 DNA is TGTGCCAGCAGTGATAGGAGAAATGAAAAACTGTTTTTT. Its protein product is CASSDRRNEKLFF.

The chain couples TRBV27 to TRBJ1-1, with 9 bases lining up with TRBD1. The CDR3 is 14 amino acids. After removal of 5 bases from V and 3 bases from J, the junction contained 4 bases not matched to a gene. Germline CDR1 is MNHEY and CDR2 is SMNVEV (reference sequence). CDR3: CASSLGQGYTEAFF. The CDR3 bases are TGTGCCAGCAGTCTCGGACAGGGGTACACTGAAGCTTTCTTT.

The rearrangement links TRBV10-3 to TRBJ2-1; TRBD2 matches at 11 bases. The junction had 4 bases not matched to a gene; V was cut back by 7 bases and J by 5 bases. The CDR3 runs to 14 residues. The germline V gene encodes CDR1 ENHRY and CDR2 SYGVKD. The CDR3 loop reads CAIMKGLADNEQFF. DNA for the CDR3: TGTGCCATCATGAAGGGACTAGCGGACAATGAGCAGTTCTTC.

The sample holds one count of this clone. The chain employs TRBV20-1 and TRBJ2-7; TRBD2 matches 12 bases. This CDR3 contains 16 residues. The V and J ends lost 5 bases and 6 bases, in that order; junction bases with no gene match: 14. From germline, CDR1 is DFQATT and CDR2 SNEGSKA (reference sequence). The CDR3 reads CSARETSGSFRSEQYF. The CDR3 nucleotides are TGCAGTGCTCGTGAGACTAGCGGGAGCTTTCGGTCCGAGCAGTACTTC.

This sequence joins TRBV18 and TRBJ1-2; 7 nucleotides agree with TRBD1. The CDR3 contains 14 residues. Germline V gives CDR1 KGHSH, CDR2 LQKENI. The V gene end was trimmed by 2 bases and the J gene end by 7 bases; junction bases not matched to a gene: 7. The CDR3, as DNA: TGTGCCAGCTCACCAGACCAACAGGGGTTTGGCTACACCTTC. This translates into CASSPDQQGFGYTF.

The J gene is TRBJ2-6, the V gene TRBV28; 9 bases agree with TRBD2. Germline trimming cut 5 bases from V and 5 bases from J; bases unmatched to any gene: 13. Per germline, CDR1 MDHEN and CDR2 SYDVKM. The CDR3 is 18 residues long. The CDR3 sequence: CASSPGLAGFLRANVLTF. The CDR3 DNA follows: TGTGCCAGCAGTCCCGGCCTAGCGGGGTTTTTAAGGGCCAACGTCCTGACTTTC.

The chain recombines TRBV6-2 or TRBV6-3 with TRBJ2-2, with 13 bases that match TRBD2. Unmatched junction bases numbered 6, after V lost 5 bases and J lost 3 bases. CDR1 and CDR2 from the germline V gene are MNHEY and SVGEGT. This CDR3 comprises 17 residues. The CDR3 region has the DNA TGTGCCAGCAGTCAGACTAGCGGGAGGACCTACACCGGGGAGCTGTTTTTT. Its translation is CASSQTSGRTYTGELFF.

The gene calls are TRBV7-2 and TRBJ2-5; D perhaps matches TRBD2 (6 bases). CDR1 and CDR2 (germline): SGHTA, FQGNSA. The CDR3 totals 14 residues. Trimming stripped 2 bases from V and 5 bases from J, with 12 bases between. CDR3 in DNA: TGTGCCAGCAGCTTAATGGGGGGTTGGGAGACCCAGTACTTC. Translation gives CASSLMGGWETQYF.

This chain joins TRBV30 and TRBJ2-7, with TRBD2 matching over 10 bases. The junction had 4 bases not matched to a gene; V was cut back by 0 bases and J by 2 bases. The CDR3 extends over 15 amino acids. The germline CDR1 and CDR2 sequences are GTSNPN and SVGIG (reference sequence). The CDR3 loop reads CAWSVASGSPYEQYF. DNA of the CDR3: TGTGCCTGGAGTGTTGCTAGCGGGAGCCCCTACGAGCAGTACTTC.

The chain uses TRBV4-3 and TRBJ2-1; a possible D gene is TRBD2 (6 bases). The germline V gene encodes CDR1 LGHNA and CDR2 YSLEER. V was shortened by 4 bases and J by 5 bases, with 12 bases between the two germline ends. This CDR3 has 14 residues. The CDR3 bases are TGCGCCAGCAGCCTCCGGGACTCTAACAATGAGCAGTTCTTC. Translation gives CASSLRDSNNEQFF.